This TCR beta chain is drawn from a study of cytomegalovirus exposure and HLA in healthy donors. Clones were sequenced by immunoSEQ multiplex PCR, and TCRdb holds only the in-frame ones, with some missing. The sample has 150,000 to 200,000 clones; about 89% are singletons. CDR1 is WNHNN and CDR2 is SYGVQD in the germline V gene (reference sequence). This CDR3 is built from 13 residues. The ends were cut back, 4 bases at V and 4 bases at J, with 7 bases in the middle. V usage is TRBV10-1 and J usage is TRBJ1-4; D call uncertain. The sample consisted of PBMCs. This TCR was recovered from a woman aged 18-29 years in good health and CMV-seropositive. CDR3 region: CASSGQINEKLFF. The CDR3 coding sequence is TGCGCCAGCAGTGGACAAATTAATGAAAAACTGTTTTTT.